This T cell receptor (beta chain) is from a study of PD-L1 blockade in urothelial cancer. About the study: At 3 weeks after treatment start (second dose) and again at 6 weeks, blood was analyzed. Blood yielded a median of approximately 130,000 T cells per sample. Study-wide findings and caveats: Below-median pretreatment blood TCR clonality predicted better survival.

CDR3 length equals 16 residues. CDR1 SEHNR and CDR2 FQNEAQ come from the germline V gene (reference sequence). The V and J ends lost 5 bases and 3 bases, in that order; junction bases with no gene match: 10. Using immunoSEQ multiplex PCR, the repertoire was profiled, and TCRdb retains in-frame clones only, with some absent. The sample includes 60,000 to 70,000 clones, roughly 77% seen only once; the top ten take 1.6%. Time point in this sample: pretreatment peripheral blood. Between 1 and 8 samples, pretreatment and on-treatment, were given by each patient. Turning to this clone: Its antigen remains unknown.

This chain connects TRBV7-9 to TRBJ2-3, with 8 bases aligning to TRBD1. This sample comprised PBMCs, obtained around atezolizumab (anti-PD-L1) treatment. The receptor comes from a man aged 70-80 years with urothelial cancer. The CDR3 bases are TGTGCCAGCAGCCCCAAGACAGGGGTACGGACAGATACGCAGTATTTT. The encoded protein is CASSPKTGVRTDTQYF.